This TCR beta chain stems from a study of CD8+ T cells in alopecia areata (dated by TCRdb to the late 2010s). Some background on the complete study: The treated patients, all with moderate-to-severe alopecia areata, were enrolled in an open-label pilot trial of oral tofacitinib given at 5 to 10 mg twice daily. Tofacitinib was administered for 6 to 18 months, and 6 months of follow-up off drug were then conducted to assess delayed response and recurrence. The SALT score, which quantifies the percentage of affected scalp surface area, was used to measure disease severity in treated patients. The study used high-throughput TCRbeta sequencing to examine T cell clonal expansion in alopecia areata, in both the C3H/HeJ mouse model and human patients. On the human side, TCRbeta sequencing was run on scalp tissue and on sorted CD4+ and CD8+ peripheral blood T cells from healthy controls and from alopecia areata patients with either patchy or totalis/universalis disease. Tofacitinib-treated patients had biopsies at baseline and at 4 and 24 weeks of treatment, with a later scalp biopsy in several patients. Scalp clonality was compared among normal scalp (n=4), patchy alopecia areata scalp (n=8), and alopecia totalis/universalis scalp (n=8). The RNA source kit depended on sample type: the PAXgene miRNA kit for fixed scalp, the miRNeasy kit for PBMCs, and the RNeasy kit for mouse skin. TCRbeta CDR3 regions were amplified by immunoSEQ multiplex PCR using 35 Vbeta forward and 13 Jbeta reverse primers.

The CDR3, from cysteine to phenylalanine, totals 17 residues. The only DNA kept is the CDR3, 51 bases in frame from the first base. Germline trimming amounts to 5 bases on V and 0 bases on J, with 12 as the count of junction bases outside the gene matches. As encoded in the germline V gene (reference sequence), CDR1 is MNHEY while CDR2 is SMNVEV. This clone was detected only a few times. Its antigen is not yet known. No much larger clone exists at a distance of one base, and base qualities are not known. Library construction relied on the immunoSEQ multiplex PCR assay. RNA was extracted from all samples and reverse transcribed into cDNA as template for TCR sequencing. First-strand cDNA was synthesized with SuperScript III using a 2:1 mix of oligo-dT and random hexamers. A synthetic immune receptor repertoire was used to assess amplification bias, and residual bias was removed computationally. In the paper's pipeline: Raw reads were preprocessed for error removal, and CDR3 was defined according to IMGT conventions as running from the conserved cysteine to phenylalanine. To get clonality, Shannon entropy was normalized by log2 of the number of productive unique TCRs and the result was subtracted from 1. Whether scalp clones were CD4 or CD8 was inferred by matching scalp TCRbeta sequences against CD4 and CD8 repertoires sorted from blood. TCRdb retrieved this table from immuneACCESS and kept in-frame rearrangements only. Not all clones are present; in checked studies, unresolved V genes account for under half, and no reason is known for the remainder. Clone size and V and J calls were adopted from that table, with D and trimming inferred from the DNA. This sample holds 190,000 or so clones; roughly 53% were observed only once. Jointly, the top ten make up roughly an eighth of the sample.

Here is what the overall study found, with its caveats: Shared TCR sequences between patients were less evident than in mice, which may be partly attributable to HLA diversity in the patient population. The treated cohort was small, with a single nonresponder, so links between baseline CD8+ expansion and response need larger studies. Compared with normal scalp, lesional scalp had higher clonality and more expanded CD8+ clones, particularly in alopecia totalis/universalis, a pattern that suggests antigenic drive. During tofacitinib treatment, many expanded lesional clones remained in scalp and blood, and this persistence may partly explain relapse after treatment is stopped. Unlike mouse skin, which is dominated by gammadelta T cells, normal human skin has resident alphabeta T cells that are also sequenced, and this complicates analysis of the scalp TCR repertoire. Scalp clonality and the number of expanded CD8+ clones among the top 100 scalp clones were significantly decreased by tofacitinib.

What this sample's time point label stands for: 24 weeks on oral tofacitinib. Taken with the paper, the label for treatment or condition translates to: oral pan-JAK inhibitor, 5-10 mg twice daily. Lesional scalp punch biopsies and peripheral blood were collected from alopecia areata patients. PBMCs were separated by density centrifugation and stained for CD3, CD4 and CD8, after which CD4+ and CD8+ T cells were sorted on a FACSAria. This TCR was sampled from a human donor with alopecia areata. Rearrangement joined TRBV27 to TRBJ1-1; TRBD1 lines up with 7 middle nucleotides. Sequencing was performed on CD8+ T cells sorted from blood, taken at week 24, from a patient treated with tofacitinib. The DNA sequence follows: TGTGCCAGCAGTGGAAGGACAGGTTGGCCGATGAACACTGAAGCTTTCTTT. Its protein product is CASSGRTGWPMNTEAFF.